This is a list of T cell receptor beta chains from one sample in a study of cytomegalovirus exposure and HLA in healthy donors. Generated by immunoSEQ multiplex PCR, the TCRdb table keeps only in-frame clones and is missing some. The sample holds about 140,000 clones, 80% seen once. The material sequenced was PBMCs. Receptors originate from a man in his fifties in good health and CMV-seronegative. The CDR3 runs from the conserved cysteine through the conserved F or W.

TRBJ2-3 | TRBV11-2 | CASSSGLGHSTDTQYF
TRBJ1-5 | TRBV28 | CASSITGRLNQPQHF
TRBJ2-7 | TRBV5-4 | CASSVVGPGDYEQYF
TRBJ2-3 | TRBV10-1 | CASSERTGTSTDTQYF
TRBJ2-5 | TRBV5-4 | CASSSFGQILGEQYF
TRBJ1-1 | TRBV27 | CASSETGAMNTEAFF
TRBJ2-2 | TRBV6-1 | CASSEARTSWNTGELFF
TRBJ1-1 | TRBV5-1 | CASSLVWPEAFF
TRBJ1-1 | TRBV7-2 | CASSFGTGGFTEAFF
TRBJ2-7 | TRBV7-2 | CASSLAGGPSTYEQYF
TRBJ2-3 | TRBV19 | CASSSGLAGVLDTQYF
TRBJ1-1 | TRBV6-5 | CASSYSTVNTEAFF
TRBJ2-3 | TRBV13 | CASSRSSGDFLTQYF
TRBJ1-6 | TRBV2 | CASSGRGSYNSPLHF
TRBJ2-5 | TRBV30 | CAWSVLGTQQETQYF
TRBJ1-6 | TRBV9 | CASSVGVRAVNSPLHF
TRBJ1-6 | TRBV6-5 | CASCLTANSPLHF
TRBJ1-1 | TRBV7-8 | CASSLPLTEAFF
TRBJ1-2 | TRBV14 | CASSLTGGLAYGYTF
TRBJ1-5 | TRBV5-1 | CASSLGGQGHNQPQHF
TRBJ1-4 | TRBV19 | CASSILEKLFF